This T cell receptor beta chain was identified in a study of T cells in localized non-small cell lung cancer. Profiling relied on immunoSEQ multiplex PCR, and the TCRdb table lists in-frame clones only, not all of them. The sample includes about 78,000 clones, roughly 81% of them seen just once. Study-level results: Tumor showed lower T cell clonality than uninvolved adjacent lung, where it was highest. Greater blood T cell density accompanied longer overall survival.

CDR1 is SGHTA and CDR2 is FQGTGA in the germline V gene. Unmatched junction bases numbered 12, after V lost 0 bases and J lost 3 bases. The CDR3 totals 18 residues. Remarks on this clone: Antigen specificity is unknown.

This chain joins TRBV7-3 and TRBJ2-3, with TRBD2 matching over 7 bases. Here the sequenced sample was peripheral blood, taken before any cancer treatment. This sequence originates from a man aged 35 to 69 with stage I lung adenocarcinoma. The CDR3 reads CASSLTPWAGEVTDTQYF. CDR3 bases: TGTGCCAGCAGCTTAACGCCCTGGGCGGGAGAAGTAACAGATACGCAGTATTTT.